This T cell receptor (beta chain) derives from a study of cytomegalovirus exposure and HLA in healthy donors. Study-wide results and limits: In a later analysis, a genetic analysis reported fewer productive-TCR N-insertions in an Asian-associated ancestry cluster than the cohort average. Some V segments, including TRBV6-2 and TRBV6-3, were excluded as indistinguishable.

Germline trimming cut 7 bases from V and 7 bases from J; bases unmatched to any gene: 9. The CDR3 contains 13 residues. Looked up from germline, CDR1 is SNHLY and CDR2 is FYNNEI. Donors counted as nominally healthy when sampled, yet unrecorded immune exposures were likely. In its sample, this clone was seen once. Its antigen is undetermined. Primers: 60 Vbeta forward and 13 Jbeta reverse. In the original workflow: Counted up in a later analysis, unique TCR beta chains came to about 80 million, with roughly 11 million shared. This table comes from immunoSEQ multiplex PCR, and its TCRdb copy is limited to in-frame clones, with some not included. The DNA gave D and trimming, while V, J and clone size come from that table. The repertoire holds approximately 61,000 clones, roughly 68% seen once, with 3% in the top ten.

Sample: PBMCs. This rearrangement joins TRBV2 to TRBJ1-1, with TRBD1 matching over 7 bases. The TCR comes from a woman aged 45 to 65 in good health and CMV-seronegative. CDR3 region: CASTSQGLGEAFF. The DNA of the CDR3 is TGTGCCAGCACCTCACAGGGGTTGGGTGAAGCTTTCTTT.